Listed below are T cell receptor beta chains from one sample, sequenced in a study of CD8 T cells in Susac syndrome. Via MiXCR, TCRdb re-called the immunoSEQ multiplex PCR reads, giving one row per CDR3 protein. The sample holds more than 120,000 distinct CDR3 sequences; roughly 95% are singletons and the top ten take nearly 0.085%. Sample: CD4+ T cells from PBMCs. The receptors shown here come from a human donor in good health. Each CDR3 is given with its conserved first and last residue. Fields, in order: V gene, J gene, D gene, clone size, CDR3 protein, CDR3 DNA. D genes are given only for firm matches. Size is omitted from some rows. Given values are once, few, many or a class for expanded clones.

V: TRBV10-2; J: TRBJ2-7; D: TRBD2; size: -; CDR3: CASSESLTSASYEQYF; DNA: TGCGCCAGCAGTGAGTCTCTGACTAGCGCCTCCTACGAGCAGTACTTC
V: TRBV30; J: TRBJ2-3; D: TRBD2; size: -; CDR3: CAWSAGLAGATDTQYF; DNA: TGTGCCTGGAGTGCGGGACTAGCGGGCGCCACAGATACGCAGTATTTT
V: TRBV24-1; J: TRBJ2-3; D: -; size: -; CDR3: CATSDSRESTDTQYF; DNA: TGTGCCACCAGTGACTCCCGGGAGAGCACAGATACGCAGTATTTT
V: TRBV19; J: TRBJ1-1; D: TRBD1; size: once; CDR3: CATRDRASVNTEAFF; DNA: TGTGCCACCCGGGACAGGGCCAGCGTGAACACTGAAGCTTTCTTT
V: TRBV20-1; J: TRBJ2-7; D: TRBD2; size: -; CDR3: CSASALAGLSYEQYF; DNA: TGCAGTGCTAGTGCACTAGCGGGCCTCTCCTACGAGCAGTACTTC
V: TRBV4-1; J: TRBJ2-1; D: TRBD2; size: -; CDR3: CASRYNPRGLTSGRYNEQFF; DNA: TGCGCCAGCAGGTATAACCCACGAGGACTAACTAGCGGGAGGTACAATGAGCAGTTCTTC
V: TRBV12-3/TRBV12-4; J: TRBJ1-2; D: -; size: few; CDR3: CASSLQGGYTF; DNA: TGTGCCAGCAGTTTACAGGGGGGCTACACCTTC
V: TRBV9; J: TRBJ2-7; D: TRBD2; size: -; CDR3: CASSVGGRAYEQYF; DNA: TGTGCCAGCAGCGTAGGCGGGAGGGCGTACGAGCAGTACTTC
V: TRBV20-1; J: TRBJ2-2; D: -; size: -; CDR3: CSAQQWDTGELFF; DNA: TGCAGTGCTCAACAATGGGACACCGGGGAGCTGTTTTTT
V: TRBV15; J: TRBJ2-3; D: -; size: -; CDR3: CATSIGAARTDTQYF; DNA: TGTGCCACCAGCATAGGAGCGGCTCGCACAGATACGCAGTATTTT
V: TRBV29-1; J: TRBJ1-2; D: -; size: -; CDR3: CSVLQLGYTF; DNA: TGCAGCGTATTACAGCTAGGCTACACCTTC
V: TRBV7-9; J: TRBJ2-7; D: TRBD2; size: -; CDR3: CASSPSGRSAYEQYF; DNA: TGTGCCAGCAGCCCCAGCGGGAGGAGCGCCTACGAGCAGTACTTC
V: TRBV11-2; J: TRBJ1-5; D: TRBD1; size: -; CDR3: CASSLFGTGDQPQHF; DNA: TGTGCCAGCAGCCTGTTCGGGACAGGGGACCAGCCCCAGCATTTT
V: TRBV18; J: TRBJ2-1; D: -; size: -; CDR3: CASSPTAGTSNEQFF; DNA: TGTGCCAGCTCACCGACCGCGGGAACATCCAATGAGCAGTTCTTC
V: TRBV29-1; J: TRBJ2-5; D: -; size: -; CDR3: CSGGEGLVKTQYF; DNA: TGCAGCGGCGGCGAGGGCTTGGTAAAGACCCAGTACTTC
V: TRBV24-1; J: TRBJ2-5; D: TRBD1; size: -; CDR3: CATRQTGGVETQYF; DNA: TGTGCCACCAGGCAGACAGGGGGCGTGGAGACCCAGTACTTC
V: TRBV7-2; J: TRBJ1-5; D: TRBD1; size: -; CDR3: CASSPGTGKSDQPQHF; DNA: TGTGCCAGCAGCCCGGGGACAGGGAAGAGTGATCAGCCCCAGCATTTT
V: TRBV5-1; J: TRBJ1-2; D: -; size: -; CDR3: CASSLGGGAGANYGYTF; DNA: TGCGCCAGCAGCTTGGGAGGAGGGGCAGGAGCTAACTATGGCTACACCTTC
V: TRBV5-1; J: TRBJ2-2; D: TRBD2; size: -; CDR3: CASSFGRLAGRHTGELFF; DNA: TGCGCCAGCAGCTTTGGTCGTCTAGCGGGACGTCACACCGGGGAGCTGTTTTTT
V: TRBV13; J: TRBJ1-4; D: -; size: once; CDR3: CASSLGPIDEKLFF; DNA: TGTGCCAGCAGCTTAGGCCCCATTGATGAAAAACTGTTTTTT
V: TRBV19; J: TRBJ2-7; D: TRBD2; size: -; CDR3: CASSMAGLAGGEQYF; DNA: TGTGCCAGTAGCATGGCAGGACTAGCGGGAGGTGAGCAGTACTTC
V: TRBV11-2; J: TRBJ2-1; D: -; size: -; CDR3: CASSLVRSSHEQFF; DNA: TGTGCCAGCAGCTTAGTTCGCTCTTCCCATGAGCAGTTCTTC
V: TRBV10-3; J: TRBJ2-1; D: TRBD2; size: -; CDR3: CAIKGGGFGNEQFF; DNA: TGTGCCATCAAAGGCGGGGGGTTTGGCAATGAGCAGTTCTTC
V: TRBV5-1; J: TRBJ2-7; D: -; size: -; CDR3: CASSHPGQREQYF; DNA: TGCGCCAGCAGCCACCCGGGACAAAGGGAGCAGTACTTC
V: TRBV7-2; J: TRBJ1-2; D: -; size: -; CDR3: CASSVTTYGYTF; DNA: TGTGCCAGCAGCGTGACGACCTATGGCTACACCTTC
V: TRBV12-3/TRBV12-4; J: TRBJ2-7; D: TRBD1; size: -; CDR3: CASSQTGSIEGEQYF; DNA: TGTGCCAGCAGCCAGACAGGGTCCATCGAGGGCGAGCAGTACTTC
V: TRBV20-1; J: TRBJ2-1; D: -; size: -; CDR3: CSARGPGLAYNEQFF; DNA: TGCAGTGCTAGAGGGCCCGGGTTGGCCTACAATGAGCAGTTCTTC
V: TRBV9; J: TRBJ1-1; D: -; size: -; CDR3: CASSVDPGVNTEAFF; DNA: TGTGCCAGCAGCGTAGATCCAGGGGTGAACACTGAAGCTTTCTTT
V: TRBV5-4; J: TRBJ1-1; D: -; size: once; CDR3: CASSPGGAVAGDTEAFF; DNA: TGTGCCAGCAGCCCGGGCGGGGCAGTGGCTGGGGACACTGAAGCTTTCTTT